The table lists the clone carrying this T cell receptor (beta chain) with a few counts. Antigen specificity is unknown. This specimen comes from a study of blood T cells in healthy people across ages. Whole-study findings and limits: Diversity was higher, and naive CD4+ cells more numerous, in long-lived donors than in aged donors.

Germline CDR1 and CDR2: MNHNY and SVGAGI (reference sequence). The CDR3 is made up of 14 amino acids. V was clipped by 2 bases and J by 8 bases, with 13 bases between them. Primers used in a second PCR of about 6 to 12 cycles were a sample-barcoded 5' primer and a J-beta primer mix. TCRdb processed the 5' RACE reads anew with MiXCR; each CDR3 protein has one entry. The sample shows some 730,000 distinct CDR3 sequences, about a fifth of them seen only once. The sample was blood. The sequence was collected from a man aged 65 to 85 in good health. The chain combines TRBV6-6 with TRBJ1-5, with a possible D match to TRBD1 (6 bases). CDR3 nucleotides: TGTGCCAGCAGTTACAGGGGGGGGATGGAGCCCCAGCATTTT. This sequence encodes CASSYRGGMEPQHF.